This T cell receptor beta chain came from a study of cytomegalovirus exposure and HLA in healthy donors. As for the study in general: Membership in the Caucasian-associated ancestry cluster was found for 75% to 90% of approximately 430 genotyped donors. Study-level findings and limits: Most TCR beta V segments were productive about 90% or about 30% of the time in an earlier analysis.

As concerns this clone: The antigen is unknown.

The PCR used 60 Vbeta and 13 Jbeta primers. Sequencing was performed with immunoSEQ multiplex PCR; in TCRdb, only in-frame clones are kept and a portion is missing. The sample has roughly 180,000 clones, 80% seen once; the top ten hold approximately 2.1%. Germline loops: CDR1 SGDLS, CDR2 YYNGEE. Trimming at V came to 0 bases and at J to 0 bases, leaving 8 bases not matched to a gene. CDR3 size: 18 residues. The source is a woman aged 25 to 39 in good health and CMV-seronegative. The V gene is TRBV9, the J gene TRBJ2-2; TRBD1 matches at 7 bases. Input material: PBMCs. CDR3 sequence reads: CASSVVSTQGANTGELFF. As DNA, the CDR3 is TGTGCCAGCAGCGTAGTATCGACTCAGGGGGCGAACACCGGGGAGCTGTTTTTT.